The clone carrying this TCR beta chain was observed a few times. The antigen is not known. Sample-barcoded 5' priming and a J-beta primer mix drove a second PCR of roughly 6 to 12 cycles. Each sample provided no less than 2.5 million CDR3-containing paired-end reads. TCRdb redid the calling of the 5' RACE reads with MiXCR, one entry per CDR3 protein. The table records approximately 690,000 distinct CDR3 sequences, roughly 43% of them present only once. The source of the sample is a study of blood T cells in healthy people across ages. Study observations and caveats: Comparison with aged donors showed that long-lived donors had more naive CD4+ cells and higher diversity. CMV status of donors was not determined, possibly confounding expanded clonotype changes.

The sequence derives from a man older than 75 in good health. What was sequenced was blood.

Here the CDR3 reads CSARSPLPVEGAFF. CDR3 DNA sequence: TGCAGTGCTAGATCCCCACTGCCAGTGGAGGGAGCTTTCTTT. The chain has TRBV20-1 and TRBJ1-1; D remains unclear. Trimming took 2 bases from V and 10 from J, leaving 20 bases between them. CDR1 and CDR2 from the germline V gene are DFQATT and SNEGSKA (reference sequence). This CDR3 contains 14 residues.